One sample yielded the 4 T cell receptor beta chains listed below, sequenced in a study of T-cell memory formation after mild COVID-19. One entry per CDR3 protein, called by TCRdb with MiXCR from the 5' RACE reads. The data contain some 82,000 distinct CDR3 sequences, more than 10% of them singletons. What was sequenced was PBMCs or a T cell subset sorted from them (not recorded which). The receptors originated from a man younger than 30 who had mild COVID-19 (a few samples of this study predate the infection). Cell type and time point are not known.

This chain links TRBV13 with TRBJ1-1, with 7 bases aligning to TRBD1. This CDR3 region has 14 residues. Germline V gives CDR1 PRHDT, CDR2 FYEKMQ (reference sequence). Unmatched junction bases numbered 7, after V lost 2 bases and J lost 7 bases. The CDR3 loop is CASSLRGQRYEAFF. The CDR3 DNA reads TGTGCCAGCAGCTTAAGGGGACAGAGGTATGAAGCTTTCTTT.

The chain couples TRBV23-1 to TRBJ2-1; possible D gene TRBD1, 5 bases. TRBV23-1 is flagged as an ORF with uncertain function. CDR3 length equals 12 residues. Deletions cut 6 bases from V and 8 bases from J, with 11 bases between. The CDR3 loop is CASRQVGDEQFF. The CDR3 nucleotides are TGCGCCAGCAGACAGGTCGGCGATGAGCAGTTCTTC.

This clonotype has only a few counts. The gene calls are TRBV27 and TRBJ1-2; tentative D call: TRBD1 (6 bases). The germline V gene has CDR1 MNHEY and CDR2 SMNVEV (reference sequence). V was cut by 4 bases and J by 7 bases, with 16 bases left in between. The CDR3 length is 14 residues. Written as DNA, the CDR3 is TGTGCCAGCAGTTCAGTTCGGGGGGCGGCTGGCTACACCTTC. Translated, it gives CASSSVRGAAGYTF.

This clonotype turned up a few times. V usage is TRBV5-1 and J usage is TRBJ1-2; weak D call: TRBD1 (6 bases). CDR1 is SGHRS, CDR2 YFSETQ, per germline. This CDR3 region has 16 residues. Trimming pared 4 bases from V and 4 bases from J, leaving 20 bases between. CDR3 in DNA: TGCGCCAGCAGCCCCGAGCCGGGCGGGGGCGGCTATGGCTACACCTTC. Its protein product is CASSPEPGGGGYGYTF.